Listed below are T cell receptor beta chains from one sample, sequenced in a study of blood T cell repertoires in COVID-19. TCRdb's table, derived via immunoSEQ multiplex PCR, lists solely in-frame clones and lacks some. The sample has approximately 65,000 clones, about three quarters seen once. The sample consisted of peripheral blood. The origin of the receptors is a human donor in a cohort sampled during active COVID-19. The CDR3 runs from the conserved cysteine through the conserved F or W. The D gene is left open where the match is weak. Part of the rows lack a size; the others show once, few, many or a class for expanded clones.

j_call	v_call	d_call	clone_size	cdr3_length	cdr3_nt	cdr3_aa
TRBJ2-7	TRBV19	TRBD2	NA	18	TGTGCCAGCAGCCTCAGGGGGCGATTGACTAGCGGGAGCCTCGAGCAGTACTTC	CASSLRGRLTSGSLEQYF
TRBJ2-3	TRBV24-1	TRBD2	NA	13	TGTGCCACTAGCGGGGGGCCCACAGATACGCAGTATTTT	CATSGGPTDTQYF
TRBJ2-7	TRBV7-8	TRBD1	once	16	TGTGCCAGCAGCGCCACCAGGGGGCTTCTCTCCTACGAGCAGTACTTC	CASSATRGLLSYEQYF
TRBJ2-1	TRBV2	NA	NA	12	TGTGCCAGCAGCCCTGAGGCCGGTGAGCAGTTCTTC	CASSPEAGEQFF
TRBJ2-5	TRBV11-2	TRBD1	NA	15	TGTGCCAGCAGCCGAATTGGACAGGGGGATGAGACCCAGTACTTC	CASSRIGQGDETQYF
TRBJ1-2	TRBV7-9	NA	NA	19	TGTGCCAGCAGCTCCTATCGCGGTGTGGGGGGGGTGTCGAACTATGGCTACACCTTC	CASSSYRGVGGVSNYGYTF
TRBJ2-1	TRBV7-2	TRBD1	NA	15	TGTGCCAGCAGCCCAGACAGGGGGGGCTACAATGAGCAGTTCTTC	CASSPDRGGYNEQFF
TRBJ2-6	TRBV9	NA	NA	17	TGTGCCAGCAGCACCTTGGGGGGAAAGACTGGGGCCAACGTCCTGACTTTC	CASSTLGGKTGANVLTF
TRBJ1-2	TRBV2	NA	NA	15	TGTGCCAGCAGTGAAGGCCGGACGGGGATCTATGGCTACACCTTC	CASSEGRTGIYGYTF
TRBJ2-7	TRBV5-4	TRBD1	NA	15	TGTGCCAGCAGCTTGCCTACAGGGGGCGCGTCCGAGCAGTACTTC	CASSLPTGGASEQYF
TRBJ2-2	TRBV10-2	TRBD1	NA	14	TGCGCCAGCAGTGAACAGGGGTACACCGGGGAGCTGTTTTTT	CASSEQGYTGELFF
TRBJ1-5	TRBV10-2	NA	many	14	TGCGCCAGCAGTAAGACAGCGTTCAATCAGCCCCAGCATTTT	CASSKTAFNQPQHF
TRBJ2-5	TRBV6-1	NA	NA	12	TGTGCCAGCAGTGAACAGTTGGAGACCCAGTACTTC	CASSEQLETQYF
TRBJ1-5	TRBV12-3/TRBV12-4	NA	NA	12	TGTGCCAGCAGGGGAGAGTGGCAGCCCCAGCATTTT	CASRGEWQPQHF
TRBJ1-2	TRBV6-2/TRBV6-3	NA	NA	16	TGTGCCAGCAGTTACTTTCTCGGTGATCCCGCCTATGGCTACACCTTC	CASSYFLGDPAYGYTF
TRBJ2-5	TRBV7-2	NA	NA	14	TGTGCCAGCAGCTTTCCCTCAGGGGCAGAGACCCAGTACTTC	CASSFPSGAETQYF
TRBJ1-3	TRBV4-2	NA	NA	16	TGTGCCAGCAGCCAACGGGACACCTATTCTGGAAACACCATATATTTT	CASSQRDTYSGNTIYF
TRBJ2-3	TRBV5-6	TRBD2	NA	16	TGTGCCAGCAGCTTGGGTCCGCTAGCGGGAGCGGATACGCAGTATTTT	CASSLGPLAGADTQYF